A selection of T cell receptor beta chains follows, all from one sample in a study of T cells in tuberculosis. Sequencing used immunoSEQ multiplex PCR; TCRdb keeps in-frame clones, though not all of them. The sample comprises about 25,000 clones, approximately 92% of which are singletons, and under 20% rests with the top ten. The sequenced sample consisted of PBMCs. The source is a donor between 5 and 29 years old with latent tuberculosis or without tuberculosis infection. Some clones in this sample may be carry-over from other donors' samples. Each CDR3 is given with its conserved first and last residue. Each record gives: V gene, clone size, D gene, J gene, CDR3 protein, CDR3 DNA. D genes are given only for firm matches. Size values are once, few and many counts, or a class for expanded clones, and some rows have none.

TRBV15,-,TRBD2,TRBJ2-7,CATSRDLPIGGRPYEQYF,TGTGCCACCAGCAGAGATCTACCAATCGGGGGGAGGCCCTACGAGCAGTACTTC
TRBV5-1,-,-,TRBJ2-5,CASSLTGQLQETQYF,TGCGCCAGCAGCTTAACAGGACAGCTCCAAGAGACCCAGTACTTC
TRBV18,-,-,TRBJ1-6,CASSTEQSYNSPLHF,TGTGCCAGCTCAACAGAACAGAGTTATAATTCACCCCTCCACTTT
TRBV5-1,-,TRBD1,TRBJ1-6,CASSPTGTGTNSPLHF,TGCGCCAGCAGCCCCACCGGGACAGGTACCAATTCACCCCTCCACTTT
TRBV7-2,once,TRBD1,TRBJ1-1,CASRPADRPNTEAFF,TGTGCCAGCCGCCCGGCGGACAGGCCAAACACTGAAGCTTTCTTT
TRBV9,-,-,TRBJ2-5,CASSVAGLLGETQYF,TGTGCCAGCAGCGTAGCTGGACTCCTAGGGGAGACCCAGTACTTC
TRBV19,-,-,TRBJ2-7,CASTSTGTPYEQYF,TGTGCCAGTACCTCGACAGGGACTCCCTACGAGCAGTACTTC
TRBV4-1,once,-,TRBJ2-1,CASSQDRRVGDEQFF,TGCGCCAGCAGCCAAGACCGGAGGGTGGGGGATGAGCAGTTCTTC
TRBV21-1,-,-,TRBJ2-7,CASSKTLAQEQYF,TGTGCCAGCAGCAAAACGCTAGCCCAGGAGCAGTACTTC
TRBV5-6,-,TRBD2,TRBJ2-2,CASKGTRNTGELFF,TGTGCCAGCAAAGGGACTAGGAACACCGGGGAGCTGTTTTTT
TRBV9,-,-,TRBJ2-7,CASSAPSVSYEQYF,TGTGCCAGCAGCGCTCCTAGCGTTTCCTACGAGCAGTACTTC
TRBV15,-,-,TRBJ2-7,CATSRAYGPGGEQYF,TGTGCCACCAGCAGAGCGTATGGTCCAGGTGGCGAGCAGTACTTC
TRBV5-1,-,-,TRBJ1-1,CASSLFGGTEAFF,TGCGCCAGCAGCTTGTTCGGGGGCACTGAAGCTTTCTTT
TRBV4-2,once,TRBD1,TRBJ2-2,CASSQQDRVVTGELFF,TGTGCCAGCAGCCAACAGGACAGGGTGGTCACCGGGGAGCTGTTTTTT
TRBV7-2,once,-,TRBJ2-3,CASSLAAASTDTQYF,TGTGCCAGCAGCTTAGCGGCGGCAAGCACAGATACGCAGTATTTT
TRBV18,once,-,TRBJ2-3,CASSRRGAPDTQYF,TGTGCCAGCTCACGGCGGGGAGCCCCAGATACGCAGTATTTT
TRBV15,once,-,TRBJ2-3,CATSPKGGGTTDTQYF,TGTGCCACCAGCCCTAAGGGGGGGGGCACCACAGATACGCAGTATTTT
TRBV6-5,-,-,TRBJ1-1,CASSFQDSLNVAAFF,TGTGCCAGCAGCTTCCAGGACAGCCTAAATGTGGCGGCTTTCTTT
TRBV7-9,-,TRBD1,TRBJ1-2,CASRPGQGANYGYTF,TGTGCCAGCAGACCAGGACAGGGGGCAAACTATGGCTACACCTTC
TRBV9,-,-,TRBJ1-2,CASSPSGYGYTF,TGTGCCAGCAGCCCCAGCGGGTATGGCTACACCTTC
TRBV2,-,-,TRBJ2-1,CASRKDRNNEQFF,TGTGCCAGCAGGAAGGACAGAAACAATGAGCAGTTCTTC
TRBV21-1,once,-,TRBJ1-2,CASSKVDRSNYGYTF,TGTGCCAGCAGCAAAGTCGACAGGTCAAACTATGGCTACACCTTC
TRBV18,-,-,TRBJ1-1,CASSREGLADTEAFF,TGTGCCAGCTCACGGGAGGGTTTGGCGGACACTGAAGCTTTCTTT
TRBV6-5,-,-,TRBJ1-6,CASSYSGEDSPLHF,TGTGCCAGCAGTTACTCAGGGGAGGATTCACCCCTCCACTTT
TRBV7-3,-,-,TRBJ2-1,CASSLERRRLGEQFF,TGTGCCAGCAGCTTAGAGCGGAGACGACTAGGAGAGCAGTTCTTC
TRBV7-2,once,-,TRBJ2-1,CASSLVSGSSYNEQFF,TGTGCCAGCAGCTTAGTGTCCGGGAGCTCCTACAATGAGCAGTTCTTC
TRBV29-1,-,TRBD1,TRBJ1-2,CSSQPAGTGSYGYTF,TGCAGCAGCCAACCCGCCGGGACAGGGAGCTATGGCTACACCTTC
TRBV2,-,-,TRBJ1-4,CASIEGGSREKLFF,TGTGCCAGCATTGAAGGAGGATCGCGTGAAAAACTGTTTTTT
TRBV5-4,-,-,TRBJ1-3,CASSSQWAGGNTIYF,TGTGCCAGCAGCTCTCAGTGGGCGGGAGGAAACACCATATATTTT
TRBV5-1,-,TRBD2,TRBJ2-7,CASSTGTSVHEQYF,TGCGCCAGCAGTACCGGGACTAGCGTACACGAGCAGTACTTC
TRBV6-4,-,-,TRBJ1-1,CASSLTGNTEAFF,TGTGCCAGCAGTTTGACGGGGAACACTGAAGCTTTCTTT
TRBV25-1,once,-,TRBJ2-7,CASSESGTSLTYEQYF,TGTGCCAGCAGTGAATCGGGGACATCCCTTACCTACGAGCAGTACTTC
TRBV6-1,-,-,TRBJ2-7,CASVRREYEQYF,TGTGCCAGCGTCCGCAGGGAATACGAGCAGTACTTC
TRBV5-1,-,TRBD1,TRBJ1-5,CASSPGGQADQPQHF,TGCGCCAGCAGCCCGGGGGGACAGGCAGATCAGCCCCAGCATTTT
TRBV5-1,once,-,TRBJ2-4,CASSLPPRDIQYF,TGCGCCAGCAGCTTGCCCCCGCGGGACATTCAGTACTTC
TRBV7-9,-,TRBD2,TRBJ2-3,CASSLSAGGDTQYF,TGTGCCAGCAGCTTAAGCGCGGGAGGAGATACGCAGTATTTT
TRBV7-8,-,TRBD2,TRBJ2-3,CASSLRTSGLRADTQYF,TGTGCCAGCAGCCTCCGGACTAGCGGGTTAAGGGCAGATACGCAGTATTTT
TRBV5-4,-,-,TRBJ2-3,CASSRSLLGGVGSTDTQYF,TGTGCCAGCAGCCGTTCCCTCCTGGGGGGTGTGGGTAGCACAGATACGCAGTATTTT
TRBV5-1,-,TRBD1,TRBJ2-1,CASREGTGYHNEQFF,TGCGCCAGCAGGGAAGGGACAGGGTATCACAATGAGCAGTTCTTC